These 31 T cell receptor beta chains share one sample of origin, sequenced in a study of shared clonotypes between healthy human individuals. Repertoires were generated with immunoSEQ multiplex PCR, while TCRdb's copy carries only in-frame clones and drops some. This table has about 490,000 clones, about 80% appearing once. Sequencing was performed on PBMCs. These receptor sequences come from a woman aged 40 to 50 in good health. Some clones in this sample may be carry-over from other donors' samples.

The rearrangement links TRBV4-3 to TRBJ1-2; TRBD1 agrees at 7 bases. Trimming at V came to 1 base and at J to 7 bases, leaving 6 bases not matched to a gene. CDR3 size: 14 residues. Germline V lookup: CDR1 LGHNA, CDR2 YSLEER. CDR3 nucleotides: TGCGCCAGCAGCCAAGCTGACAGGGCTGCTGGCTACACCTTC. Residues: CASSQADRAAGYTF.

This chain uses TRBV5-4 with TRBJ2-5; tentative D call: TRBD2 (7 bases). The CDR3 covers 15 residues. Germline CDR1 is SGHNT and CDR2 is YYREEE (reference sequence). The V end was cut by 1 base, the J end by 4 bases, with 14 bases between. The CDR3: CASSLRAGAGETQYF. The DNA of the CDR3 is TGTGCCAGCAGCTTGCGTGCGGGGGCAGGAGAGACCCAGTACTTC.

The chain combines TRBV5-1 with TRBJ2-5; possibly TRBD1 for D (5 bases). Per the germline V gene, CDR1 is SGHRS and CDR2 is YFSETQ. The CDR3 runs to 16 residues. The ends were cut back, 0 bases at V and 4 bases at J, with 16 bases in the middle. The CDR3 sequence: CASSLDPGALLETQYF. The DNA of the CDR3 is TGCGCCAGCAGCTTGGATCCTGGGGCTCTCTTAGAGACCCAGTACTTC.

This clone was seen only once. This chain joins TRBV20-1 and TRBJ2-6; D unresolved. The V end was cut by 1 base, the J end by 14 bases, with 9 bases between. CDR1 and CDR2 (germline): DFQATT, SNEGSKA (reference sequence). There are 11 residues in the CDR3. CDR3 sequence: CSARVPPILTF. The DNA for the CDR3 is TGCAGTGCTAGAGTGCCCCCCATCCTGACTTTC.

Notes on this clone: Other nucleotide sequences from this sample produce the same CDR3. The chain couples TRBV28 to TRBJ1-1; no reliable D call. Trimming removed 3 bases from V and 5 bases from J, with 13 bases in between. The CDR3 has 14 amino acids. Per the germline V gene, CDR1 is MDHEN and CDR2 is SYDVKM. In nucleotides, the CDR3 is TGTGCCAGCAGTTTGGGAGGGCTAGGGACTGAAGCTTTCTTT. Translation gives CASSLGGLGTEAFF.

The rearrangement links TRBV7-2 to TRBJ1-1; D is undetermined. The V and J ends lost 1 base and 5 bases respectively, with 11 bases between them. The CDR3 covers 14 residues. The germline gives CDR1 SGHTA, CDR2 FQGNSA. The CDR3 sequence: CASSLVTPGTEAFF. The DNA for the CDR3 is TGTGCCAGCAGCTTAGTCACCCCTGGGACTGAAGCTTTCTTT.

The CDR3 bases are TGTGCCAGCAGTTTATGGGGCGCGGACAGGCGTGATACGCAGTATTTT. Translating it yields CASSLWGADRRDTQYF. This rearrangement joins TRBV28 to TRBJ2-3; 7 bases line up with TRBD1. In germline, CDR1 is MDHEN, CDR2 SYDVKM. This CDR3 is 16 amino acids long. J lost 6 bases, V lost 0 bases, and 9 bases had no gene match.

V usage is TRBV7-8 and J usage is TRBJ2-2; perhaps TRBD2 as D (5 bases). V shed 0 bases and J shed 4 bases, with 12 bases lying between them. Germline values: CDR1 SGHVS, CDR2 FQNEAQ. CDR3 length equals 16 residues. The CDR3 DNA reads TGTGCCAGCAGCTTAGCCACTAGGTCGGGCACCGGGGAGCTGTTTTTT. It specifies CASSLATRSGTGELFF.

The chain recombines TRBV6-4 with TRBJ2-1, with D hard to call. V lost 3 bases to trimming and J lost 4 bases, with 10 bases between them. The germline V gene encodes CDR1 MRHNA and CDR2 SNTAGT. This CDR3 contains 14 residues. DNA of the CDR3: TGTGCCAGCAGTGAAGTCCCCCCTTACAATGAGCAGTTCTTC. Its protein is CASSEVPPYNEQFF.

The chain couples TRBV28 to TRBJ2-7; 10 positions agree with TRBD1. From germline, CDR1 is MDHEN and CDR2 SYDVKM. Trimming cost V 5 bases and J 0 bases; bases outside gene matches: 7. The CDR3 is 16 amino acids. CDR3 nucleotides: TGTGCCAGCAGTGCCCCCCGACAGGGGGCCTCCTACGAGCAGTACTTC. Its protein product is CASSAPRQGASYEQYF.

On this clone: Other nucleotide sequences in the sample specify the same CDR3. The chain joins TRBV7-9 to TRBJ2-1; 8 nucleotides line up with TRBD1. Trimming took 5 bases from V and 0 from J; bases not matched to a gene: 6. Germline CDR1 is SEHNR and CDR2 is FQNEAQ (reference sequence). This CDR3 is 16 amino acids long. In DNA, the CDR3 is TGTGCCAGCAGCCCTCGACAGGGGAGCTCCTACAATGAGCAGTTCTTC. This gives the protein CASSPRQGSSYNEQFF.

J is TRBJ2-7 and V is TRBV4-2, with TRBD1 matching 9 bases. The J segment lost 2 bases and the V segment lost 5 bases, leaving 4 bases of the junction unmatched. Germline loops: CDR1 LGHNA, CDR2 YNFKEQ. The CDR3 spans 14 residues. CDR3 nucleotides: TGTGCCAGCAGCACCCGGGACAGGGCCTACGAGCAGTACTTC. This encodes CASSTRDRAYEQYF.

This chain links TRBV6-6 with TRBJ2-5, with 7 bases lining up with TRBD1. The tail of the sequence fits TRBJ2-7 better, so the J call may be wrong. The length of the CDR3 is 14 residues. CDR1 and CDR2 from the germline V gene are MNHNY and SVGAGI (reference sequence). CDR3 nucleotide sequence: TGTGCCAGCAGGTCCGGGACAGTCCTCTACGAGCAGTACTTC. Its translation: CASRSGTVLYEQYF.

This sequence joins TRBV7-9 and TRBJ2-3; 9 bases match TRBD1. The germline V gene has CDR1 SEHNR and CDR2 FQNEAQ (reference sequence). The CDR3 has 16 amino acids. After removal of 5 bases from V and 6 bases from J, the junction contained 12 bases not matched to a gene. The CDR3 DNA reads as TGTGCCAGCAGCCTCATGGACTACAGGGGGCCGGATACGCAGTATTTT. It specifies CASSLMDYRGPDTQYF.

The gene calls are TRBV15 and TRBJ2-5, with TRBD2 matching 10 bases. CDR3 length: 16 amino acids. V was pared by 0 bases and J by 4 bases, with 5 bases of the junction left unmatched. Germline loops: CDR1 LNHNV, CDR2 YYDKDF (reference sequence). The CDR3 DNA reads as TGTGCCACCAGCAGAGATCAGGCTAGCGGGAGAGAGACCCAGTACTTC. Translated, it gives CATSRDQASGRETQYF. Drawing the rest from reference TRBV15 and TRBJ2-5, the complete variable domain is DAMVIQNPRYQVTQFGKPVTLSCSQTLNHNVMYWYQQKSSQAPKLLFHYYDKDFNNEADTPDNFQSRRPNTSFCFLDIRSPGLGDTAMYLCATSRDQASGRETQYFGPGTRLLVL.

The V gene is TRBV18, the J gene TRBJ2-5; D ambiguous. The last part of the DNA fits TRBJ2-7 better; the J call may be wrong. CDR1 is KGHSH, CDR2 LQKENI, per germline. The CDR3 runs to 12 residues. The CDR3 DNA is TGTGCCAGCTCCCTTAGTCCTTACGAGCAGTACTTC. This encodes CASSLSPYEQYF.

The chain recombines TRBV5-1 with TRBJ2-1, with 12 bases that match TRBD2. Germline V gene data show CDR1 as SGHRS and CDR2 as YFSETQ. This CDR3 is 16 amino acids long. V shed 4 bases and J 0 bases; nucleotides not matched to a gene: 2. For the CDR3, the DNA is TGCGCCAGCAGCCCGACTAGCGGGAGCTCCTACAATGAGCAGTTCTTC. It codes for CASSPTSGSSYNEQFF.

This clone occurred a few times. The gene calls are TRBV5-1 and TRBJ2-3, with TRBD2 matching 14 bases. V shed 2 bases and J 1 base; nucleotides not matched to a gene: 9. This CDR3 is built from 19 residues. Germline V gives CDR1 SGHRS, CDR2 YFSETQ. Here the CDR3 DNA reads TGCGCCAGCAGCTTTGCGGGACTAGCGGGAGTAAGTGGCACAGATACGCAGTATTTT. This gives the protein CASSFAGLAGVSGTDTQYF.

Only one count was recorded for this clone. The chain couples TRBV5-6 to TRBJ2-7; 12 nucleotides match TRBD2. V dropped 3 bases and J dropped 4; count of bases not matched to a gene: 14. Germline CDR1 reads SGHDT; CDR2 reads YYEEEE. CDR3 length: 18 amino acids. The CDR3 is CASSSGGSSGRAPYEQYF. CDR3 DNA: TGTGCCAGCAGCTCGGGGGGATCTAGCGGGAGGGCCCCTTACGAGCAGTACTTC.

V usage is TRBV12-5 and J usage is TRBJ2-1; no reliable D call. V lost 6 bases and J 6 bases, leaving 6 bases between the germline ends. Germline V gene sequence: CDR1 LGHNT, CDR2 FRNRAP. CDR3 size: 11 residues. The CDR3 region has the DNA TGTGCTAGTGGACAGAGCAATGAGCAGTTCTTC. Translated: CASGQSNEQFF.

Comment on this clone: This CDR3 is also generated by other DNA sequences in the sample. The V and J genes are TRBV30 and TRBJ1-3; D ambiguous. The CDR3 contains 11 residues. From germline, CDR1 is GTSNPN and CDR2 SVGIG (reference sequence). The V end was cut by 3 bases, the J end by 2 bases, with 2 bases between. Here the CDR3 reads CAWSPGNTIYF. The CDR3 region has the DNA TGTGCCTGGAGCCCTGGAAACACCATATATTTT.

This clone was found many times. The chain employs TRBV18 and TRBJ2-7, with a tentative D call TRBD1 (6 bases). Germline assignment: CDR1 KGHSH and CDR2 LQKENI. The CDR3 has 16 amino acids. Trimming pared 1 base from V and 2 bases from J, leaving 15 bases between. The CDR3 DNA is TGTGCCAGCTCACCACAGGGTTTGGGGGACACCTACGAGCAGTACTTC. Encoded protein: CASSPQGLGDTYEQYF. Drawing the rest from reference TRBV18 and TRBJ2-7, the complete variable domain is NAGVMQNPRHLVRRRGQEARLRCSPMKGHSHVYWYRQLPEEGLKFMVYLQKENIIDESGMPKERFSAEFPKEGPSILRIQQVVRGDSAAYFCASSPQGLGDTYEQYFGPGTRLTVT.

In DNA, the CDR3 is TGCGCCAGCAGCACAGGACTAGCCAAAAACATTCAGTACTTC. Encoded protein: CASSTGLAKNIQYF. The V and J genes are TRBV10-2 and TRBJ2-4; D may match TRBD1 or TRBD2 (5 bases each). V was pared by 6 bases and J by 0 bases, with 9 bases between. This CDR3 is built from 14 residues. Germline V gene lookup returns CDR1 WSHSY and CDR2 SAAADI.

V usage is TRBV5-1 and J usage is TRBJ2-5; 14 bases match TRBD2. Germline V gives CDR1 SGHRS, CDR2 YFSETQ. The CDR3 consists of 15 residues. Trimming removed 3 bases from V and 5 bases from J; junction bases left unmatched: 3. CDR3 amino acids: CASSSGTSGSETQYF. In DNA, the CDR3 is TGCGCCAGCAGCTCCGGGACTAGCGGGAGTGAGACCCAGTACTTC.

This chain joins TRBV2 and TRBJ1-1, with unresolved D. This CDR3 has 13 residues. Germline V gene sequence: CDR1 SNHLY, CDR2 FYNNEI. V gave up 7 bases and J gave up 3 bases, with 12 bases separating them. CDR3 DNA sequence: TGTGCCAGCATCGCAGGACCCTACACTGAAGCTTTCTTT. Translating it yields CASIAGPYTEAFF.

The chain recombines TRBV19 with TRBJ1-1, with D maybe TRBD1 (5 bases). This CDR3 has 16 residues. V was cut by 6 bases and J by 0 bases, with 17 bases left in between. The germline gives CDR1 LNHDA, CDR2 SQIVND (reference sequence). The CDR3 here is CASRSLSGTMNTEAFF. For the CDR3, the DNA is TGTGCCAGTAGATCGCTCTCCGGGACCATGAACACTGAAGCTTTCTTT.

This clone appeared a single time. The rearrangement links TRBV4-2 to TRBJ1-5; 8 positions match TRBD1. Unmatched junction bases numbered 16, after V lost 4 bases and J lost 5 bases. Germline V gives CDR1 LGHNA, CDR2 YNFKEQ. This CDR3 has 18 residues. This CDR3 is CASSPSRRTGPRDQPQHF. As DNA, the CDR3 is TGTGCCAGCAGCCCAAGTCGTAGGACAGGGCCTCGGGATCAGCCCCAGCATTTT.

The gene calls are TRBV5-4 and TRBJ2-1; 8 bases are shared with TRBD2. Germline V CDR1 and CDR2: SGHNT, YYREEE (reference sequence). CDR3 length equals 15 residues. V lost 5 bases and J lost 2; bases outside the gene matches: 6. The CDR3 protein is CASRSLAATYNEQFF. CDR3 in DNA: TGTGCCAGCAGGTCACTAGCGGCGACCTACAATGAGCAGTTCTTC.

V usage is TRBV11-2 and J usage is TRBJ2-1, with 9 bases that match TRBD2. The CDR3 consists of 14 residues. CDR1 SGHAT and CDR2 FQNNGV come from the germline V gene. V gave up 1 base and J gave up 7 bases; unmatched junction bases: 2. The CDR3 nucleotides are TGTGCCAGCAGCTTAGGGGGACTAGCAAATGAGCAGTTCTTC. It codes for CASSLGGLANEQFF.

The sample holds a few counts of this clone. V gene TRBV19 combines with J gene TRBJ1-2; D perhaps matches TRBD1 (6 bases). The CDR3 totals 15 residues. The V end lost 8 bases, the J end lost 0 bases, and 16 bases lay between the germline ends. The germline gives CDR1 LNHDA, CDR2 SQIVND (reference sequence). The CDR3 spells CASSYRTAANYGYTF. The CDR3 nucleotides are TGTGCCAGTTCGTATAGGACAGCAGCTAACTATGGCTACACCTTC.

This chain's CDR3 is CASAAPAGRSYNEQFF. The CDR3 region has the DNA TGTGCCAGCGCCGCGCCTGCGGGACGCTCCTACAATGAGCAGTTCTTC. V gene TRBV28 combines with J gene TRBJ2-1; the D gene is possibly TRBD2 (6 bases). The CDR3 extends over 16 amino acids. The germline V gene has CDR1 MDHEN and CDR2 SYDVKM. Trimming left V 8 bases short and J 0 bases short, with 17 bases between.